These 18 T cell receptor beta chains came from one sample sequenced in a study of Graves' ophthalmopathy and Graves' hyperthyroidism. TCR beta CDR3 amplification used RNA transcripts. First-round RT-PCR with HTBI primers preceded a second-round multiplex PCR. TCRdb reanalysed the multiplex PCR reads using MiXCR and keeps one entry per CDR3 protein. The sample contains 40,000 to 50,000 distinct CDR3 sequences, around 52% of which appear only once. Sequenced input: peripheral blood. The receptors shown here come from an adult man with Graves' ophthalmopathy.

This clonotype was observed at least ten times. The chain recombines TRBV2 with TRBJ1-1, with D maybe TRBD1 (6 bases). This CDR3 has 14 residues. The ends were cut back, 6 bases at V and 4 bases at J, with 15 bases in the middle. The germline CDR1 and CDR2 sequences are SNHLY and FYNNEI. The CDR3 bases are TGTGCCAGCAGAAAACAAAGGGGGGGCACTGAAGCTTTCTTT. Translation gives CASRKQRGGTEAFF. Using reference TRBV2 and TRBJ1-1 for the parts outside the CDR3, the full variable domain is EPEVTQTPSHQVTQMGQEVILRCVPISNHLYFYWYRQILGQKVEFLVSFYNNEISEKSEIFDDQFSVERPDGSNFTLKIRSTKLEDSAMYFCASRKQRGGTEAFFGQGTRLTVV.

About this clonotype: A much bigger clone sits one base away, suggesting this may be a read error. Because it lacks the conserved phenylalanine or tryptophan at the end, this CDR3 is likely a read error. This rearrangement joins TRBV27 to TRBJ2-5, with TRBD2 as a possible D gene (5 bases). V lost 8 bases, J lost 5 bases, and 18 bases lay in between. The CDR3 is made up of 14 amino acids. Germline CDR1 MNHEY, CDR2 SMNVEV (reference sequence). CDR3 amino acids: CASRRASPMETQYC. In DNA form, the CDR3 reads TGTGCCAGCCGGCGGGCGTCCCCTATGGAGACCCAGTACTGC.

The count of this clonotype is one. The chain carries TRBV20-1 and TRBJ1-5; D gene uncertain. The germline V gene encodes CDR1 DFQATT and CDR2 SNEGSKA (reference sequence). The CDR3 length is 12 residues. With 4 bases removed from V and 14 bases from J, the gap between germline ends came to 18 bases. CDR3 in amino acids: CSATSGRANEHF. CDR3 nucleotides: TGCAGTGCTACTAGCGGGAGGGCCAATGAGCATTTT.

The chain has TRBV6-1 and TRBJ2-7; 7 positions match TRBD1. The CDR3 contains 14 residues. Germline loops: CDR1 MNHNS, CDR2 SASEGT. J lost 0 bases, V lost 5 bases, and 4 bases had no gene match. Here the CDR3 DNA reads TGTGCCAGCAGTCTCCGGACAGGCTCCTACGAGCAGTACTTC. Protein sequence: CASSLRTGSYEQYF.

The gene calls are TRBV24-1 and TRBJ1-3, with D tentatively TRBD1 (6 bases). The V and J ends lost 9 bases and 4 bases respectively, with 18 bases between them. The CDR3 runs to 15 residues. Per the germline V gene, CDR1 is KGHDR and CDR2 is SFDVKD. The CDR3 loop reads CATHEGDKPGNTIYF. In DNA, the CDR3 is TGTGCCACCCATGAGGGGGACAAGCCAGGAAACACCATATATTTT.

About this clonotype itself: A much larger clone differs by one base, so this may be a read error. Because the CDR3 is missing its conserved closing phenylalanine or tryptophan, this is likely a read error. The gene calls are TRBV3-1 and TRBJ2-1; D tentatively reads TRBD1 or TRBD2 (5 bases each). Germline CDR1 is LGHDT and CDR2 is YNNKEL (reference sequence). The CDR3 consists of 15 residues. Between the trimmed V and J ends, which lost 1 base and 4 bases, there was a span of 11 bases. The CDR3 nucleotides are TGTGCCAGCAGCCAAGGGACGGGGACGTACAATGAGCAGTTCTGC. Translated, it gives CASSQGTGTYNEQFC.

The chain couples TRBV9 to TRBJ1-2; D unresolved. The CDR3 consists of 15 residues. The V and J ends lost 0 bases and 0 bases respectively, with 9 bases between them. Germline CDR1 is SGDLS and CDR2 is YYNGEE. The CDR3 nucleotides read TGTGCCAGCAGCGTAGGGGATGAGCCTAACTATGGCTACACCTTC. Amino acids: CASSVGDEPNYGYTF.

CDR3 amino acids: CASSRGQTFQETQYF. The DNA for the CDR3 is TGTGCCAGCAGCCGGGGACAGACATTCCAAGAGACCCAGTACTTC. The rearrangement uses TRBV6-6 and TRBJ2-5; TRBD1 agrees at 7 bases. This CDR3 is 15 amino acids long. Trimming removed 6 bases from V and 1 base from J; junction bases left unmatched: 8. From germline, CDR1 is MNHNY and CDR2 SVGAGI (reference sequence).

This clonotype was seen more than once but under ten times. This chain connects TRBV29-1 to TRBJ1-2; no definite D call. The V and J ends lost 7 bases and 3 bases respectively, with 9 bases between them. This CDR3 has 11 residues. From germline, CDR1 is SQVTM and CDR2 ANQGSEA. The CDR3, as DNA: TGCAGCGCAAACGAAGACTATGGCTACACCTTC. It specifies CSANEDYGYTF.

This clonotype showed up many times. V usage is TRBV7-2 and J usage is TRBJ1-1; a weak D match, TRBD1 (5 bases). Deletions cut 0 bases from V and 0 bases from J, with 8 bases between. The length of the CDR3 is 15 residues. Germline lookup yields CDR1 SGHTA and CDR2 FQGNSA. CDR3 sequence reads: CASSLAVGLNTEAFF. The CDR3 bases are TGTGCCAGCAGCTTAGCCGTGGGACTGAACACTGAAGCTTTCTTT.

The rearrangement links TRBV6-4 to TRBJ2-4; 14 nucleotides line up with TRBD2. The CDR3 loop spans 15 amino acids. Germline V gene data show CDR1 as MRHNA and CDR2 as SNTAGT. Trimming took 4 bases from V and 4 from J; bases not matched to a gene: 0. The CDR3 sequence is CASSGLAGGKNIQYF. CDR3 nucleotides: TGTGCCAGCAGTGGACTAGCGGGGGGGAAAAACATTCAGTACTTC.

The chain employs TRBV24-1 and TRBJ2-1; D not resolved. Germline V gene data show CDR1 as KGHDR and CDR2 as SFDVKD. The CDR3 length is 11 residues. V lost 4 bases and J lost 7, with 4 bases in between. CDR3 in DNA: TGTGCCACCAGTGAGAGAAATGAGCAGTTCTTC. It encodes CATSERNEQFF.

This clonotype is labeled medium-sized. This chain connects TRBV7-2 to TRBJ1-2; maybe TRBD1 (6 bases). The CDR3 spans 13 residues. From germline, CDR1 is SGHTA and CDR2 FQGNSA. Trimming cost V 7 bases and J 7 bases, with 16 bases left between them. CDR3 amino acids: CASTSSRGLGYTF. Here the CDR3 DNA reads TGTGCCAGCACCTCCTCCCGGGGGCTTGGCTACACCTTC.

Sample share makes this clonotype medium-sized. This chain links TRBV7-6 with TRBJ1-5; D gene ambiguous. CDR1 is SGHVS and CDR2 is FNYEAQ in the germline V gene. Trimming pared 4 bases from V and 3 bases from J, leaving 1 base between. This CDR3 is 11 amino acids long. The CDR3 reads CASSYNQPQHF. The CDR3 nucleotides are TGTGCCAGCAGCTACAATCAGCCCCAGCATTTT.

This clonotype was seen repeatedly, ten times or more. This rearrangement joins TRBV28 to TRBJ1-1; no firm D call. There are 12 residues in the CDR3. The ends were cut back, 5 bases at V and 4 bases at J, with 8 bases in the middle. The germline gives CDR1 MDHEN, CDR2 SYDVKM. Here the CDR3 reads CASSLRTTEAFF. CDR3 bases: TGTGCCAGCAGTCTCCGGACCACTGAAGCTTTCTTT.

V and J are TRBV3-1 and TRBJ2-7; TRBD1 matches at 12 bases. Unmatched junction bases numbered 12, after V lost 6 bases and J lost 3 bases. Germline V gene lookup returns CDR1 LGHDT and CDR2 YNNKEL (reference sequence). The CDR3 loop spans 17 amino acids. The CDR3 region is CASRAGTGGSTIYEQYF. In DNA, the CDR3 is TGTGCCAGCAGGGCCGGGACAGGGGGCAGCACAATCTACGAGCAGTACTTC.

V is TRBV20-1 and J is TRBJ1-1; D is perhaps TRBD1 (6 bases). The V gene's germline CDR1 is DFQATT and CDR2 SNEGSKA (reference sequence). V lost 7 bases, J lost 5 bases, and 14 bases lay in between. The CDR3 is made up of 12 amino acids. The CDR3, as DNA: TGCAGTGTTGAACAGGGCCGGACTGAAGCTTTCTTT. This encodes CSVEQGRTEAFF.

This chain connects TRBV7-2 to TRBJ1-4; D remains unclear. Germline values: CDR1 SGHTA, CDR2 FQGNSA. The V and J ends lost 2 bases and 7 bases respectively, with 5 bases between them. CDR3 length equals 12 residues. CDR3 in amino acids: CASSLQSEKLFF. In DNA form, the CDR3 reads TGTGCCAGCAGCTTACAGTCTGAAAAACTGTTTTTT. Full variable domain (outside the CDR3, taken from reference TRBV7-2 and TRBJ1-4): GAGVSQSPSNKVTEKGKDVELRCDPISGHTALYWYRQSLGQGLEFLIYFQGNSAPDKSGLPSDRFSAERTGGSVSTLTIQRTQQEDSAVYLCASSLQSEKLFFGSGTQLSVL.